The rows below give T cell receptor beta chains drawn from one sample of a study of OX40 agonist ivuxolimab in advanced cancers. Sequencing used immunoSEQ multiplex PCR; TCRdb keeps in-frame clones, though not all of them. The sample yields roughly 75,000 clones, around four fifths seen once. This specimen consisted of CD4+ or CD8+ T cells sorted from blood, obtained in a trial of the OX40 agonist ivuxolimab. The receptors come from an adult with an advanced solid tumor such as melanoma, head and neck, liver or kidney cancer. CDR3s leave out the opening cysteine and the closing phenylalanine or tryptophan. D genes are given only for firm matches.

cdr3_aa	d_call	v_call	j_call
ASSRQDPTYT	NA	TRBV7-9	TRBJ1-2
ASSGGQGWDTEAF	TRBD1	TRBV7-9	TRBJ1-1
ASSLPFFTAEGNTGELF	NA	TRBV11-3	TRBJ2-2
ASSSSGGNYGYT	NA	TRBV6-5	TRBJ1-2
ASSKGQGQGLNEKLF	NA	TRBV19	TRBJ1-4
ASSLLGGQLNTEAF	NA	TRBV7-2	TRBJ1-1
ASTTSSSTGELF	NA	TRBV5-1	TRBJ2-2
GRRGVSYEQY	TRBD2	TRBV19	TRBJ2-7
ASSTNSNEQF	NA	TRBV5-1	TRBJ2-1
ASSQGGEGYGYT	NA	TRBV7-9	TRBJ1-2
ASSRTSGRSVENEQF	TRBD2	TRBV7-2	TRBJ2-1
ASSLQLNTGELF	NA	TRBV7-9	TRBJ2-2
ASSPLAGNSYGQF	TRBD2	TRBV19	TRBJ2-1
ASSQDRRSSGNTIY	NA	TRBV4-3	TRBJ1-3
ASSLGGTDTQY	NA	TRBV28	TRBJ2-3
ASSPQVKETQY	NA	TRBV11-3	TRBJ2-5
ASSVLGRTDRGNTIY	NA	TRBV4-2	TRBJ1-3
ASSSDPSGANVLT	NA	TRBV7-2	TRBJ2-6
SAVLGYGYT	NA	TRBV20-1	TRBJ1-2
ASSLALAARATQY	NA	TRBV5-6	TRBJ2-5
ASSNLGQMIEDTQY	NA	TRBV19	TRBJ2-3
ASSPPGTGPQGNQPQH	TRBD1	TRBV18	TRBJ1-5
ASSLAGALAQETQY	NA	TRBV5-6	TRBJ2-5
ASSGLADTGELF	TRBD2	TRBV19	TRBJ2-2
ASSWREFNKRNQPQH	NA	TRBV28	TRBJ1-5
ASMGGLGEQY	NA	TRBV6-6	TRBJ2-7
ASSSGGSQYEQY	TRBD1	TRBV7-2	TRBJ2-7
ASSQQLNTEAF	NA	TRBV19	TRBJ1-1
ASSPLRQGAGYTEAF	TRBD1	TRBV18	TRBJ1-1
AWGTSAYEQY	TRBD2	TRBV30	TRBJ2-7
ASSEGTGGNTEAF	TRBD1	TRBV5-4	TRBJ1-1
ASSLGRQDNSPLH	NA	TRBV28	TRBJ1-6
ASSQEDRGPQPQH	TRBD1	TRBV4-3	TRBJ1-5
ASSKPPGLAGDSPKYEQY	NA	TRBV21-1	TRBJ2-7
ASSLVVGEQY	NA	TRBV11-2	TRBJ2-7
ASSLAGTPNTGELF	NA	TRBV7-9	TRBJ2-2
ASSLLGQGKYEQY	TRBD1	TRBV7-2	TRBJ2-7
ASSLWQDGYT	NA	TRBV28	TRBJ1-2
ASSEALGRDTQY	NA	TRBV2	TRBJ2-3
ASSSFGTGYYEQY	TRBD1	TRBV28	TRBJ2-7